This T cell receptor beta chain was profiled in a study of cytomegalovirus exposure and HLA in healthy donors. Amplification used 60 Vbeta primers and 13 Jbeta primers. TCRdb keeps only in-frame clones here, not all; method: immunoSEQ multiplex PCR. Its listing shows under 200,000 clones. The CDR3 sequence is 16 residues long. V dropped 0 bases and J dropped 3; count of bases not matched to a gene: 5. Germline CDR1 is WSHSY and CDR2 is SAAADI. Healthy bone marrow donors formed the donor group. The sequence derives from a man in his thirties or forties in good health and CMV-seronegative. The sample comprised PBMCs. The chain joins TRBV10-2 to TRBJ2-1, with 7 bases lining up with TRBD1. CDR3 loop: CASSESWDRNYNEQFF. As DNA, the CDR3 is TGCGCCAGCAGTGAGTCGTGGGACAGAAACTACAATGAGCAGTTCTTC.